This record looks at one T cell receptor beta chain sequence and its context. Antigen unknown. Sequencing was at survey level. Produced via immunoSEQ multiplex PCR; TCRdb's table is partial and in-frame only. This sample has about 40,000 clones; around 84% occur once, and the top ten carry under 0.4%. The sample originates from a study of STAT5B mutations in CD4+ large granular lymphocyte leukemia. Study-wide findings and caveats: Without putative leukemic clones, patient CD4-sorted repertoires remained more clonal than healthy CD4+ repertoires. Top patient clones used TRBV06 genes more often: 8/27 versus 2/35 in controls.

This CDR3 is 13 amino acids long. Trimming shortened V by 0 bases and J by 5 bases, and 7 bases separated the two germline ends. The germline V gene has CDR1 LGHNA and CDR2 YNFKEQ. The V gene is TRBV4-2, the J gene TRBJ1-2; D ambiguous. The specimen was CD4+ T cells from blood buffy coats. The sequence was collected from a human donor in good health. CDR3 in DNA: TGTGCCAGCAGCCAAGACTCCGTTTATGGCTACACCTTC. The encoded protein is CASSQDSVYGYTF.